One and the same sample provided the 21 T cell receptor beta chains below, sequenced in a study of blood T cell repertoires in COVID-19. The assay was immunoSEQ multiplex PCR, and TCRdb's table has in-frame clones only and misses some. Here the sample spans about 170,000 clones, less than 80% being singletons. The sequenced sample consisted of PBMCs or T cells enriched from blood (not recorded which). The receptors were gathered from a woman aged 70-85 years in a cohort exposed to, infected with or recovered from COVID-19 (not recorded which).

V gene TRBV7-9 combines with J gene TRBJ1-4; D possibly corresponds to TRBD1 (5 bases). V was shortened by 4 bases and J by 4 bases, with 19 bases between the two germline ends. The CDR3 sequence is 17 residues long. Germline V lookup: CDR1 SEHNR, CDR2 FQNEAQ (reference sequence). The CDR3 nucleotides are TGTGCCAGCAGCTCGACAGAGCTTCATTTAAATAATGAAAAACTGTTTTTT. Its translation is CASSSTELHLNNEKLFF.

The CDR3 DNA is TGTGCCAGCAATGGGGTTAGCGGGGTGGTGTACTACGAGCAGTACTTC. It specifies CASNGVSGVVYYEQYF. The V and J genes are TRBV28 and TRBJ2-7; 8 bases fit TRBD2. Germline CDR1 reads MDHEN; CDR2 reads SYDVKM. The CDR3 loop spans 16 amino acids. With V trimmed by 7 bases and J by 3 bases, 14 bases remained unmatched.

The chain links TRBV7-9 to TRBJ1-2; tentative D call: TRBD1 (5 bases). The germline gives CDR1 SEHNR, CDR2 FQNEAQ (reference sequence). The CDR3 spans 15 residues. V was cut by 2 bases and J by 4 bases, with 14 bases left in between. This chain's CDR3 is CASSLRAGYGYGYTF. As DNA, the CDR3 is TGTGCCAGCAGCTTAAGGGCAGGGTATGGCTATGGCTACACCTTC.

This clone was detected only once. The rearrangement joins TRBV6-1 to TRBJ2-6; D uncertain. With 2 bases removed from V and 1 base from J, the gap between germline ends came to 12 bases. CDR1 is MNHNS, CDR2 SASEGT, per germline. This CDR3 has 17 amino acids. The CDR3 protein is CASSELPGWSGANVLTF. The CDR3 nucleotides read TGTGCCAGCAGTGAACTGCCAGGTTGGTCTGGGGCCAACGTCCTGACTTTC.

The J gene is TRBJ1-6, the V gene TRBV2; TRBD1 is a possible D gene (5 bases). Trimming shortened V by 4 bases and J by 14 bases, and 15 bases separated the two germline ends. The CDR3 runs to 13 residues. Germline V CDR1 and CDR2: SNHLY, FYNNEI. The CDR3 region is CASSVDRGATLHF. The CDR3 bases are TGTGCCAGCAGTGTAGACAGAGGTGCAACCCTCCACTTT.

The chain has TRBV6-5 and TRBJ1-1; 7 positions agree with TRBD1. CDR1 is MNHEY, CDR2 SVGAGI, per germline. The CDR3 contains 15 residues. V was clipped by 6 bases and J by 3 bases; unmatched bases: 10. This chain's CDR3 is CASSAHTGAHTEAFF. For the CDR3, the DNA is TGTGCCAGCAGCGCTCACACAGGGGCTCACACTGAAGCTTTCTTT.

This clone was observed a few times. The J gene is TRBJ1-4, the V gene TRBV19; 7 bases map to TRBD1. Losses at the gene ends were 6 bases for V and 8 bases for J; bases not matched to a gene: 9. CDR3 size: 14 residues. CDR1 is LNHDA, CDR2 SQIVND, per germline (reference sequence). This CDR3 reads CASSKSGGREKLFF. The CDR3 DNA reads TGTGCCAGTAGCAAGTCAGGGGGGAGAGAAAAACTGTTTTTT.

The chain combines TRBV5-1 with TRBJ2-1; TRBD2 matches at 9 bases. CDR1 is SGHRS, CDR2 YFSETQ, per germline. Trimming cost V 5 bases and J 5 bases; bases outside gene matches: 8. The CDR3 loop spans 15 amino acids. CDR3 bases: TGCGCCAGCAGACTAGCGGGCCAGGATCACAATGAGCAGTTCTTC. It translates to CASRLAGQDHNEQFF. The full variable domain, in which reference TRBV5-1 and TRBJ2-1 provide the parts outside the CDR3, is KAGVTQTPRYLIKTRGQQVTLSCSPISGHRSVSWYQQTPGQGLQFLFEYFSETQRNKGNFPGRFSGRQFSNSRSEMNVSTLELGDSALYLCASRLAGQDHNEQFFGPGTRLTVL.

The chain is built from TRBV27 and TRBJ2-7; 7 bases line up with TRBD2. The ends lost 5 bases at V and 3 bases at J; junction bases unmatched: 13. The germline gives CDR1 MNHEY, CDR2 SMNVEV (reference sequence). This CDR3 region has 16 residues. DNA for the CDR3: TGTGCCAGCAGTCCGGGGGGTAGCGGGCCTCACTACGAGCAGTACTTC. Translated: CASSPGGSGPHYEQYF.

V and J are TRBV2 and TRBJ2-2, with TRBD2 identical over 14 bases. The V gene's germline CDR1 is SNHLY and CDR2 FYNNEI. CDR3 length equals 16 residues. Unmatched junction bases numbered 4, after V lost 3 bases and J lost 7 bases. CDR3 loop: CASSEGTSGRVGELFF. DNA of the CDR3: TGTGCCAGCAGTGAGGGGACTAGCGGGAGAGTCGGGGAGCTGTTTTTT.

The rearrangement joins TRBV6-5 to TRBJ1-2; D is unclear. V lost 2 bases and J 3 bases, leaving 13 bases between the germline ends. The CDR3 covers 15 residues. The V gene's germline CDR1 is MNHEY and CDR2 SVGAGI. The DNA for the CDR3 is TGTGCCAGCAGTTACCCCGGTGAGAGGGACTATGGCTACACCTTC. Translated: CASSYPGERDYGYTF.

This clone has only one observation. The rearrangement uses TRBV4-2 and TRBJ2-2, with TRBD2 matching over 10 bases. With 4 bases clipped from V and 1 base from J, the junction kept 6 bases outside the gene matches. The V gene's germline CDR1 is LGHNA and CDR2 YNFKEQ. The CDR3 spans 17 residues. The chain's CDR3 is CASSPTAGGVNTGELFF. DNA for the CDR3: TGTGCCAGCAGCCCCACAGCGGGAGGGGTGAACACCGGGGAGCTGTTTTTT.

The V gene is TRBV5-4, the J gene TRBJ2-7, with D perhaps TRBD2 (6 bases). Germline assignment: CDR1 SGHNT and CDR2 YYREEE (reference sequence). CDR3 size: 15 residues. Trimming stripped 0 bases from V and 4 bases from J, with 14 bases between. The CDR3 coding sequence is TGTGCCAGCAGCTTGGCATCGGGGGATAGGTACGAGCAGTACTTC. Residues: CASSLASGDRYEQYF.

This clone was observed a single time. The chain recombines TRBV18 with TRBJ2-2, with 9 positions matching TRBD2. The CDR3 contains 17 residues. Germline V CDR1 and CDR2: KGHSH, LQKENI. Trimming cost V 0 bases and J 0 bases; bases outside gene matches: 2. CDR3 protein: CASSPPAGGSNTGELFF. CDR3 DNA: TGTGCCAGCTCACCACCGGCGGGAGGGTCGAACACCGGGGAGCTGTTTTTT.

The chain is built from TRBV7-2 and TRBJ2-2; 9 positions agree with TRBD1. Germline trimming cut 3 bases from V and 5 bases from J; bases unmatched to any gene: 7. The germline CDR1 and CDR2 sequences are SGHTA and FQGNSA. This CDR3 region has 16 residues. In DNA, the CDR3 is TGTGCCAGCAGCTTTCGACAGGGGGGACCTACCGGGGAGCTGTTTTTT. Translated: CASSFRQGGPTGELFF.

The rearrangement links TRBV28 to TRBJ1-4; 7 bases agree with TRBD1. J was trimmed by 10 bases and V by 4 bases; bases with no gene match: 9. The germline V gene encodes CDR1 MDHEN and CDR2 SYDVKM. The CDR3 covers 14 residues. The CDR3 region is CASSSQGRRLKLFF. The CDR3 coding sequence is TGTGCCAGCAGTTCACAGGGGCGTCGGCTAAAACTGTTTTTT.

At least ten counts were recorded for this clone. CDR3 DNA: TGTGCCAGCAGACCGGACAGCTCGTATCAGCCCCAGCATTTT. Its protein product is CASRPDSSYQPQHF. The chain employs TRBV6-6 and TRBJ1-5, with D perhaps matching TRBD1 (6 bases). The germline V and J ends were trimmed by 6 bases and 5 bases, with 14 bases remaining between them. CDR1 is MNHNY, CDR2 SVGAGI, per germline (reference sequence). The CDR3 is 14 residues long.

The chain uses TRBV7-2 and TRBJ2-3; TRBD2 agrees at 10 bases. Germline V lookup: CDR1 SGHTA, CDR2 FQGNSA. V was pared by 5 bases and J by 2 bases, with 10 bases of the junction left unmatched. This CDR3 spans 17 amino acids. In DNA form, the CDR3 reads TGTGCCAGCAGCACCCAATACGGACTAGCGGACACAGATACGCAGTATTTT. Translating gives CASSTQYGLADTDTQYF.

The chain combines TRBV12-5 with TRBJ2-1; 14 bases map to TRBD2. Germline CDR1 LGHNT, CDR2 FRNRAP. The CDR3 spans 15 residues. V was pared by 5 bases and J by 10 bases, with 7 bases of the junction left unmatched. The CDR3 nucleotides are TGTGCTAGTGGTCCCCGGACTAGCGGGAGGAAAGAGCAGTTCTTC. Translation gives CASGPRTSGRKEQFF.

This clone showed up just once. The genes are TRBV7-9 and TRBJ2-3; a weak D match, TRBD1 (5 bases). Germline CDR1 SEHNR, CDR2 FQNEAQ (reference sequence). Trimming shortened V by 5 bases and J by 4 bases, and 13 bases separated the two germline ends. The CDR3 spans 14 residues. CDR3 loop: CASSARAYSDTQYF. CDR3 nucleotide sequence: TGTGCCAGCAGCGCCAGGGCTTATTCAGATACGCAGTATTTT.

CDR3 in amino acids: CASGLDSHTEAFF. Written as DNA, the CDR3 is TGTGCTAGTGGTTTAGACAGCCACACTGAAGCTTTCTTT. The rearrangement uses TRBV12-5 and TRBJ1-1; TRBD1 might be the D (5 bases). The length of the CDR3 is 13 residues. Germline CDR1 LGHNT, CDR2 FRNRAP. The V and J ends lost 3 bases and 3 bases respectively, with 8 bases between them. The variable domain in full, with the rest retrieved from reference TRBV12-5 and TRBJ1-1, is DARVTQTPRHKVTEMGQEVTMRCQPILGHNTVFWYRQTMMQGLELLAYFRNRAPLDDSGMPKDRFSAEMPDATLATLKIQPSEPRDSAVYFCASGLDSHTEAFFGQGTRLTVV.